The clone carrying this T cell receptor beta chain was picked up a small number of times. The antigen is unknown. This sample is part of a study of T cells in Graves' hyperthyroidism and ophthalmopathy. Study-wide results and limits: The majority of expanded thyroid clonotypes above 0.001 also appeared in blood.

V was pared by 3 bases and J by 7 bases, with 7 bases of the junction left unmatched. This CDR3 is built from 14 residues. Per the germline V gene, CDR1 is DFQATT and CDR2 is SNEGSKA (reference sequence). Amplification of TCR beta CDR3 regions was performed using RNA transcripts as template. Carried out on the TCR CDR3, a first-round RT-PCR used the HTBI primer set. In TCRdb, the multiplex PCR reads were re-called with MiXCR into one record per CDR3 protein. The repertoire holds around 440,000 distinct CDR3 sequences, 15% to 17% seen once, with approximately 8% in the top ten. The chain carries TRBV20-1 and TRBJ1-5; the match to TRBD1 covers 9 bases. The sequenced sample consisted of blood. The sequence was obtained from a woman in her late teens or twenties with Graves' hyperthyroidism. CDR3 sequence: CSASGQGIWQPQHF. Here the CDR3 DNA reads TGCAGTGCTAGTGGACAGGGGATTTGGCAGCCCCAGCATTTT.